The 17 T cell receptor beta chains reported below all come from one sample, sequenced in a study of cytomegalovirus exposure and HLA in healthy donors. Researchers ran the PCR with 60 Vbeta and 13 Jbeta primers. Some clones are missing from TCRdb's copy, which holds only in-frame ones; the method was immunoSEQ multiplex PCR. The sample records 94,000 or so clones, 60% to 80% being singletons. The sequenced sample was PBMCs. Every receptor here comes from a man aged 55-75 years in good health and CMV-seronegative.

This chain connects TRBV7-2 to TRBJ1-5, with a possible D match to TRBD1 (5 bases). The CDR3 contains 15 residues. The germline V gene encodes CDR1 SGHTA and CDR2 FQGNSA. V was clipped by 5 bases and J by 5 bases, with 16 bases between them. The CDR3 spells CASSPIDRRDQPQHF. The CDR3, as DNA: TGTGCCAGCAGCCCTATCGACAGAAGGGATCAGCCCCAGCATTTT.

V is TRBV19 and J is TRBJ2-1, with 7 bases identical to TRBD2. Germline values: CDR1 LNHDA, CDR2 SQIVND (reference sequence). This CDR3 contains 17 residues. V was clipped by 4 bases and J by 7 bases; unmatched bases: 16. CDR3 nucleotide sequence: TGTGCCAGTAGTAAGATTACGGGGGGAGTCGGAAGTAATGAGCAGTTCTTC. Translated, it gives CASSKITGGVGSNEQFF.

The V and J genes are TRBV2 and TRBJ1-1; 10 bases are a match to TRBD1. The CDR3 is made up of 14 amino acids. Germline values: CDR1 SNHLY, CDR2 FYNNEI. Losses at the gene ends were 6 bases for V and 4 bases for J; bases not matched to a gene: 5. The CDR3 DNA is TGTGCCAGCAGCTTGGACAGGGGGACCACTGAAGCTTTCTTT. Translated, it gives CASSLDRGTTEAFF.

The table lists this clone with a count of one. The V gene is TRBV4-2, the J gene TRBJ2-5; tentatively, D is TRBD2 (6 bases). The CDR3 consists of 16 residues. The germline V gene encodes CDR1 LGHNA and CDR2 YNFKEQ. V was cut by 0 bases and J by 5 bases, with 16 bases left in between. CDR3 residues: CASSQESAGSGETQYF. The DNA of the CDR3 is TGTGCCAGCAGCCAAGAATCGGCCGGGAGCGGGGAGACCCAGTACTTC.

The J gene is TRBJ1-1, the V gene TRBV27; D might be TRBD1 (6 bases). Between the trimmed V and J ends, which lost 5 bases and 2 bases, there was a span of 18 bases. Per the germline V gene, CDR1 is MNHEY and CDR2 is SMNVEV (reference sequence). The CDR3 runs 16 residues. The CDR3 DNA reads TGTGCCAGCAGTACCTTACCGGGACAACTAAACACTGAAGCTTTCTTT. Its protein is CASSTLPGQLNTEAFF.

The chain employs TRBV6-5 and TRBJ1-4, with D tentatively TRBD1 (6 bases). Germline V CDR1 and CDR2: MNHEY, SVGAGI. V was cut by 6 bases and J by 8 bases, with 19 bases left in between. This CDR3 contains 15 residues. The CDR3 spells CASRLAQGAMEKLFF. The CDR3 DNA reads TGTGCCAGCAGACTTGCACAGGGAGCCATGGAAAAACTGTTTTTT.

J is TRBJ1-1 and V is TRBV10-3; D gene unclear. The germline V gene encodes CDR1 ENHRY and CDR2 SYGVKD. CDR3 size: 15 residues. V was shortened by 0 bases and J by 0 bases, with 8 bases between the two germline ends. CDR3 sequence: CAISESQVLNTEAFF. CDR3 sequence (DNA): TGTGCCATCAGTGAGTCGCAGGTTTTGAACACTGAAGCTTTCTTT.

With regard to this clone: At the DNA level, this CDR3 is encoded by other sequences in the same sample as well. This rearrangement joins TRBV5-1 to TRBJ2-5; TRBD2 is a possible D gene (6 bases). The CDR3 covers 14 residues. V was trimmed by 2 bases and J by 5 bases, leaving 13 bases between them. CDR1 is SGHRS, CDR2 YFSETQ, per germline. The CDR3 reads CASSLSGEGETQYF. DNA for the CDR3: TGCGCCAGCAGCTTATCGGGGGAAGGGGAGACCCAGTACTTC. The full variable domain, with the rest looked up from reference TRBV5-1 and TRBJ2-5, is KAGVTQTPRYLIKTRGQQVTLSCSPISGHRSVSWYQQTPGQGLQFLFEYFSETQRNKGNFPGRFSGRQFSNSRSEMNVSTLELGDSALYLCASSLSGEGETQYFGPGTRLLVL.

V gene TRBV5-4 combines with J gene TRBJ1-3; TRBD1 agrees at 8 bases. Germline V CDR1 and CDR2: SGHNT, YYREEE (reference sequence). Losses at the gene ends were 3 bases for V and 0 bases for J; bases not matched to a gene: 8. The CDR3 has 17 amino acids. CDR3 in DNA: TGTGCCAGCAGCTCTCCCGGGACAGGCGTCTCTGGAAACACCATATATTTT. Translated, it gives CASSSPGTGVSGNTIYF.

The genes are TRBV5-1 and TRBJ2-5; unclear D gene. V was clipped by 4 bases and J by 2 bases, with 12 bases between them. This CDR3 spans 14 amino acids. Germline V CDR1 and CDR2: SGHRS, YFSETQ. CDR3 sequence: CASSHGSNQETQYF. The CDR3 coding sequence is TGCGCCAGCAGCCATGGTTCTAATCAAGAGACCCAGTACTTC.

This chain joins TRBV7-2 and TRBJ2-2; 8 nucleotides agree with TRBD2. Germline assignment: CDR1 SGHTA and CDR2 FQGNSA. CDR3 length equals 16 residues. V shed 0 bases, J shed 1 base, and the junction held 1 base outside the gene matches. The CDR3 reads CASSLASGVNTGELFF. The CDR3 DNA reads TGTGCCAGCAGCTTAGCTAGCGGGGTGAACACCGGGGAGCTGTTTTTT.

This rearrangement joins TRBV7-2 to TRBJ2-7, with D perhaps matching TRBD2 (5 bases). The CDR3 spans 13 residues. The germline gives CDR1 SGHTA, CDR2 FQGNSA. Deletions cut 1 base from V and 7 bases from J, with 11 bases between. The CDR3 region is CASSLVGGNEQYF. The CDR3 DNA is TGTGCCAGCAGCTTAGTAGGAGGAAATGAGCAGTACTTC.

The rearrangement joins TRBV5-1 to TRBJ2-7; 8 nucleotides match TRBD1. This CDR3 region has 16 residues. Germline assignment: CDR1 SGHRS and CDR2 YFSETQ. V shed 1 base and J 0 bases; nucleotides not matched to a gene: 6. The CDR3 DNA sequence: TGCGCCAGCAGCTTGTCCCGGGACAGGACCTCCTACGAGCAGTACTTC. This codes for CASSLSRDRTSYEQYF.

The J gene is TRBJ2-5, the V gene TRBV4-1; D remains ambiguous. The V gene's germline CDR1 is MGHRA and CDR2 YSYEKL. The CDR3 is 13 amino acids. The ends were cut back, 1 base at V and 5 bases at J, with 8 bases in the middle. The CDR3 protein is CASSQAAGETQYF. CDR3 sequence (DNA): TGCGCCAGCAGCCAAGCTGCCGGGGAGACCCAGTACTTC.

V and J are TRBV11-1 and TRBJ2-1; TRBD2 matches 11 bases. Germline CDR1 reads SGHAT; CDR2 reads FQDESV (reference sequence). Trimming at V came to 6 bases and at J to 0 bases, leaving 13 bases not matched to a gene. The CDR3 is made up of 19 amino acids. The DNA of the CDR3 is TGTGCCAGCAGTTCAAATGGACTAGCGGGCGCCAGCTCCTACAATGAGCAGTTCTTC. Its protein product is CASSSNGLAGASSYNEQFF.

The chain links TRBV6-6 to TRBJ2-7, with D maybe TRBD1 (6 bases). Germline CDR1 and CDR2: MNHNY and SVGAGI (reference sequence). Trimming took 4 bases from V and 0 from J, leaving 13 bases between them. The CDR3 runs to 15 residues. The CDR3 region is CASSSLGQSSYEQYF. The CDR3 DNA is TGTGCCAGCAGTTCCCTTGGACAGAGCTCCTACGAGCAGTACTTC.

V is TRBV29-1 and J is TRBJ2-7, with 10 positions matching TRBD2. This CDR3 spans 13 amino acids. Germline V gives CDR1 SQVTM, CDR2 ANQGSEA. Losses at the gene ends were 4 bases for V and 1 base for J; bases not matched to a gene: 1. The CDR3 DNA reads TGCAGCGTTGGGACTAGCGGATCCTACGAGCAGTACTTC. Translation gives CSVGTSGSYEQYF.